This T cell receptor beta chain was sequenced during a study of T cell changes during pregnancy in multiple sclerosis. The V end lost 4 bases, the J end lost 3 bases, and 8 bases lay between the germline ends. The germline gives CDR1 SGHNT, CDR2 YYREEE (reference sequence). This CDR3 spans 12 amino acids. This clone was seen more than once but under ten times. Clones were read by immunoSEQ multiplex PCR, and TCRdb kept only the in-frame ones, dropping some. Among 39,000 or so clones listed, about 92% were seen once. The receptor was derived from a female donor with multiple sclerosis, enrolled in a pregnancy study. The chain employs TRBV5-4 and TRBJ2-7, with a possible D match to TRBD1 (5 bases). Sequences were derived from CD8+ T cells from peripheral blood mononuclear cells, sampled in the first trimester of pregnancy. The CDR3 DNA reads TGTGCCAGCAGCACAGGATACTACGAGCAGTACTTC. The encoded protein is CASSTGYYEQYF.